These 20 T cell receptor beta chains came from one sample sequenced in a study of metastatic and nonmetastatic thyroid tumors. Every patient underwent thyroid surgery untreated. TCRdb re-analyzed the PCR reads through MiXCR. Seen here are about 6,400 clones, roughly 29% observed once, and the top ten hold 16%. The sequenced material came from adjacent normal tissue. The source of these receptors is a female donor with papillary thyroid cancer or a benign thyroid nodule (not recorded which). Some clones in this sample may be carry-over from other donors' samples.

This clone showed up just a few times. The chain links TRBV12-3 or TRBV12-4 to TRBJ2-7, with 9 nucleotides matching TRBD1. CDR3 size: 14 residues. V shed 5 bases and J 1 base; nucleotides not matched to a gene: 3. As DNA, the CDR3 is TGTGCCAGCAGTCCGGGGACAGGGTCCTACGAGCAGTACTTC. Translation gives CASSPGTGSYEQYF.

The V call is TRBV11-2, the J call TRBJ1-6; D is uncertain. CDR3 size: 14 residues. Germline V CDR1 and CDR2: SGHAT, FQNNGV. The V and J ends lost 1 base and 0 bases respectively, with 1 base between them. CDR3 coding DNA: TGTGCCAGCAGCTTAGGCTCCTATAATTCACCCCTCCACTTT. It encodes CASSLGSYNSPLHF.

The table lists this clone with a few counts. The chain links TRBV6-2 or TRBV6-3 to TRBJ2-7, with D possibly being TRBD2 (5 bases). The V end lost 5 bases, the J end lost 3 bases, and 11 bases lay between the germline ends. CDR1 is MNHEY and CDR2 is SVGEGT in the germline V gene. The CDR3 loop spans 13 amino acids. CDR3 coding DNA: TGTGCCAGCAGTAGGACGGGGAACTACGAGCAGTACTTC. Protein sequence: CASSRTGNYEQYF.

The chain has TRBV28 and TRBJ2-1, with TRBD2 matching 15 bases. The germline gives CDR1 MDHEN, CDR2 SYDVKM. This CDR3 is 19 amino acids long. V shed 2 bases and J 5 bases; nucleotides not matched to a gene: 10. This chain's CDR3 is CASSLGLAGGRGWDNEQFF. Here the CDR3 DNA reads TGTGCCAGCAGTTTAGGACTAGCGGGAGGGAGAGGTTGGGACAATGAGCAGTTCTTC.

The chain employs TRBV20-1 and TRBJ2-7, with 7 positions matching TRBD1. V gave up 2 bases and J gave up 4 bases; unmatched junction bases: 8. The CDR3 covers 14 residues. CDR1 and CDR2 from the germline V gene are DFQATT and SNEGSKA (reference sequence). DNA for the CDR3: TGCAGTGCTAGACGTGAGGGGGCGCTTTACGAGCAGTACTTC. It encodes CSARREGALYEQYF.

In its sample, this clone ranks as medium-sized (0.01 to 0.1%). The chain has TRBV20-1 and TRBJ2-7, with D possibly matching TRBD1 (6 bases). The CDR3 has 13 residues. Trimming cost V 5 bases and J 0 bases, with 11 bases left between them. The germline V gene encodes CDR1 DFQATT and CDR2 SNEGSKA (reference sequence). Here the CDR3 reads CSAPRDNSYEQYF. The CDR3 nucleotides are TGCAGTGCTCCCCGGGACAACTCCTACGAGCAGTACTTC.

The chain carries TRBV12-3 or TRBV12-4 and TRBJ2-1; 7 nucleotides match TRBD2. Trimming removed 6 bases from V and 9 bases from J; junction bases left unmatched: 5. The CDR3 totals 12 residues. The CDR3: CASRERGVEQFF. Written as DNA, the CDR3 is TGTGCCAGCAGGGAACGGGGGGTTGAGCAGTTCTTC.

The chain links TRBV9 to TRBJ1-1; a possible D gene is TRBD1 (5 bases). The CDR3 is 15 amino acids. Per germline, CDR1 SGDLS and CDR2 YYNGEE. Deletions cut 2 bases from V and 1 base from J, with 12 bases between. This CDR3 is CASSVEGRGNTEAFF. The DNA of the CDR3 is TGTGCCAGCAGCGTGGAGGGAAGGGGGAACACTGAAGCTTTCTTT.

This clone is termed medium-sized. The chain couples TRBV13 to TRBJ2-7; D is possibly TRBD1 (6 bases). The CDR3 consists of 14 residues. V gave up 2 bases and J gave up 1 base, with 9 bases separating them. Per germline, CDR1 PRHDT and CDR2 FYEKMQ (reference sequence). The CDR3: CASSLTGISYEQYF. The DNA for the CDR3 is TGTGCCAGCAGCTTAACAGGGATATCCTACGAGCAGTACTTC. Full variable domain (remainder filled in from reference TRBV13 and TRBJ2-7): AAGVIQSPRHLIKEKRETATLKCYPIPRHDTVYWYQQGPGQDPQFLISFYEKMQSDKGSIPDRFSAQQFSDYHSELNMSSLELGDSALYFCASSLTGISYEQYFGPGTRLTVT.

CDR3 residues: CASSSRTSAVSNEQFF. CDR3 bases: TGTGCCAGCAGCTCCCGGACTAGCGCTGTGAGCAATGAGCAGTTCTTC. The chain combines TRBV9 with TRBJ2-1, with 9 bases identical to TRBD2. Losses at the gene ends were 4 bases for V and 6 bases for J; bases not matched to a gene: 11. CDR1 SGDLS and CDR2 YYNGEE come from the germline V gene. The CDR3 has 16 amino acids.

The gene calls are TRBV6-1 and TRBJ2-4; TRBD1 matches at 10 bases. The germline gives CDR1 MNHNS, CDR2 SASEGT. The CDR3 consists of 17 residues. V lost 3 bases and J lost 2; bases outside the gene matches: 7. The CDR3 loop reads CASSDRQGARTKNIQYF. In DNA form, the CDR3 reads TGTGCCAGCAGTGACCGACAGGGGGCTCGGACCAAAAACATTCAGTACTTC.

The sample holds a few counts of this clone. The genes are TRBV27 and TRBJ1-2, with 8 nucleotides matching TRBD1. The trim removed 0 bases at V and 8 bases at J, leaving 2 bases unmatched. Germline V gene lookup returns CDR1 MNHEY and CDR2 SMNVEV (reference sequence). CDR3 length: 13 residues. CDR3 nucleotides: TGTGCCAGCAGTTTATCGGACAGGGTAGGCTACACCTTC. Encoded protein: CASSLSDRVGYTF.

This clone was detected ten times or more. This sequence may be a read error, since a much larger clone differs from it by one base. The chain recombines TRBV19 with TRBJ1-1; 8 nucleotides match TRBD1. CDR3 length equals 14 residues. Germline-derived CDR1 and CDR2 are LNHDA and SQIVND (reference sequence). DNA of the CDR3: TGTGCCAGTGGTATAACCCATCAGGGGGCGACAGCTTTCTTT. Residues: CASGITHQGATAFF.

This clone was picked up many times. The genes are TRBV5-1 and TRBJ2-4; D assignment may be TRBD1 or TRBD2 (6 bases each). CDR3 length: 12 residues. The germline V and J ends were trimmed by 5 bases and 8 bases, with 11 bases remaining between them. Germline-derived CDR1 and CDR2 are SGHRS and YFSETQ. In DNA, the CDR3 is TGCGCCAGCAGGGGGGGCCTGGACATTCAGTACTTC. Its protein is CASRGGLDIQYF. Full variable domain (missing parts from reference TRBV5-1 and TRBJ2-4): KAGVTQTPRYLIKTRGQQVTLSCSPISGHRSVSWYQQTPGQGLQFLFEYFSETQRNKGNFPGRFSGRQFSNSRSEMNVSTLELGDSALYLCASRGGLDIQYFGAGTRLSVL.

The chain links TRBV6-1 to TRBJ1-6; possible D gene TRBD1, 5 bases. This CDR3 comprises 14 residues. The ends were cut back, 6 bases at V and 11 bases at J, with 17 bases in the middle. The germline V gene has CDR1 MNHNS and CDR2 SASEGT. The CDR3 nucleotides read TGTGCCAGCAGCCCCGCGCGGGCGGGACCACCCCTCCACTTT. Its translation is CASSPARAGPPLHF.

This chain connects TRBV9 to TRBJ1-1; TRBD1 agrees at 7 bases. The germline gives CDR1 SGDLS, CDR2 YYNGEE. This CDR3 has 14 residues. V was pared by 0 bases and J by 8 bases, with 7 bases of the junction left unmatched. The CDR3 loop is CASSVEGRGREAFF. CDR3 bases: TGTGCCAGCAGCGTAGAAGGGAGGGGGCGAGAAGCTTTCTTT.

This clone has more than one count but fewer than ten. The rearrangement uses TRBV6-1 and TRBJ1-1, with D possibly being TRBD1 (5 bases). The CDR3 is 14 amino acids. With 6 bases removed from V and 1 base from J, the gap between germline ends came to 12 bases. CDR1 and CDR2 from the germline V gene are MNHNS and SASEGT. The CDR3 spells CASSWGGGNTEAFF. Here the CDR3 DNA reads TGTGCCAGCAGCTGGGGGGGAGGGAACACTGAAGCTTTCTTT.

This clone is deemed medium-sized. The CDR3 does not close with the conserved phenylalanine or tryptophan, likely indicating a read error. The V gene is TRBV12-3 or TRBV12-4, the J gene TRBJ2-7; 11 nucleotides agree with TRBD1. CDR3 length: 15 amino acids. V lost 4 bases, J lost 5 bases, and 7 bases stayed unmatched. The CDR3: CASSSRTGGRDEQYS. The CDR3 bases are TGTGCCAGCAGTTCGCGGACAGGGGGCAGGGACGAGCAGTACTCC.

In this sample, this clone is medium-sized. The chain joins TRBV6-1 to TRBJ2-3; no definite D call. This CDR3 is built from 12 residues. Trimming took 5 bases from V and 6 from J, leaving 9 bases between them. CDR1 is MNHNS and CDR2 is SASEGT in the germline V gene. CDR3 amino acids: CASSSIRDTQYF. The CDR3, as DNA: TGTGCCAGCAGTTCTATCAGGGATACGCAGTATTTT.

The rearrangement uses TRBV12-3 or TRBV12-4 and TRBJ1-5; no reliable D call. The CDR3 is made up of 15 amino acids. Trimming stripped 5 bases from V and 2 bases from J, with 13 bases between. CDR3 sequence reads: CASSTQGLGNQPQHF. DNA of the CDR3: TGTGCCAGCAGTACCCAAGGACTGGGCAATCAGCCCCAGCATTTT.